These 25 T cell receptor beta chains share one sample of origin, sequenced in a study of blood T cell repertoires in COVID-19. Sequencing was performed with immunoSEQ multiplex PCR; in TCRdb, only in-frame clones are kept and a portion is missing. Found here are 300,000 to 400,000 clones, 75% to 90% of them singletons; the top ten hold under 8.5%. Specimen: peripheral blood. The receptors here all came from a woman aged 55-69 years with COVID-19, enrolled during active disease.

On this clone itself: A read error may be the cause here, since a much bigger clone is one base away. J is TRBJ1-3 and V is TRBV5-1; 7 nucleotides match TRBD1. Losses at the gene ends were 4 bases for V and 0 bases for J; bases not matched to a gene: 1. The CDR3 spans 14 residues. CDR1 is SGHRS and CDR2 is YFSETQ in the germline V gene. The DNA for the CDR3 is TGCGCCAGCAGCCGGGACAGCTCTGGAAACACCATATATTTT. Protein sequence: CASSRDSSGNTIYF.

The J gene is TRBJ1-1, the V gene TRBV19; D is unresolved. With 5 bases removed from V and 1 base from J, the gap between germline ends came to 11 bases. Germline V gene data show CDR1 as LNHDA and CDR2 as SQIVND (reference sequence). The CDR3 runs 14 residues. The DNA for the CDR3 is TGTGCCAGTAGTCCGAGGATAAGGAACACTGAAGCTTTCTTT. It yields the protein CASSPRIRNTEAFF.

The chain uses TRBV6-5 and TRBJ1-1; D gene unclear. CDR3 length equals 14 residues. Germline loops: CDR1 MNHEY, CDR2 SVGAGI. The V end lost 2 bases, the J end lost 2 bases, and 9 bases lay between the germline ends. CDR3 in amino acids: CASSYGQINTEAFF. The CDR3, as DNA: TGTGCCAGCAGTTACGGGCAGATAAACACTGAAGCTTTCTTT.

This rearrangement joins TRBV3-1 (or the pseudogene TRBV3-2) to TRBJ1-5; possible D gene TRBD1, 6 bases. Germline V gene lookup returns CDR1 LGHDT and CDR2 YNNKEL (reference sequence). The CDR3 has 15 amino acids. Trimming removed 2 bases from V and 5 bases from J, with 13 bases in between. This CDR3 is CASSQRHRVDQPQHF. In DNA, the CDR3 is TGTGCCAGCAGCCAACGGCACAGGGTTGATCAGCCCCAGCATTTT.

This clone appeared once. The chain links TRBV19 to TRBJ2-2, with 11 positions matching TRBD2. Trimming at V came to 6 bases and at J to 4 bases, leaving 4 bases not matched to a gene. The length of the CDR3 is 15 residues. Germline CDR1 and CDR2: LNHDA and SQIVND (reference sequence). The CDR3 reads CASRTGTSGTGELFF. CDR3 sequence (DNA): TGTGCCAGTAGGACCGGGACTAGCGGCACCGGGGAGCTGTTTTTT.

The chain uses TRBV9 and TRBJ2-3, with D perhaps TRBD1 (6 bases). The CDR3 covers 16 residues. V lost 1 base to trimming and J lost 0 bases, with 12 bases between them. The germline CDR1 and CDR2 sequences are SGDLS and YYNGEE. CDR3 coding DNA: TGTGCCAGCAGCGTATTGGGGGCCACGAGCACAGATACGCAGTATTTT. Protein product: CASSVLGATSTDTQYF.

The V gene is TRBV10-2, the J gene TRBJ2-1; 13 positions match TRBD2. The CDR3 length is 16 residues. CDR1 and CDR2 from the germline V gene are WSHSY and SAAADI. Trimming at V came to 0 bases and at J to 5 bases, leaving 1 base not matched to a gene. CDR3 amino acids: CASSESLAGGNNEQFF. Written as DNA, the CDR3 is TGCGCCAGCAGTGAGTCACTAGCGGGGGGGAACAATGAGCAGTTCTTC.

The chain recombines TRBV21-1 with TRBJ2-1; the table gives TRBD1 as D, unverified against the DNA. TRBV21-1 counts as a pseudogene. The CDR3 runs 15 residues. The CDR3 DNA is TGTGCCAGCAGCTCACGGACAGGGGCCTACAATGAGCAGTTCTTC. The encoded protein is CASSSRTGAYNEQFF.

This chain connects TRBV3-1 (or the pseudogene TRBV3-2) to TRBJ1-1, with D hard to call. The CDR3 is 14 residues long. V lost 2 bases and J 5 bases, leaving 12 bases between the germline ends. In germline, CDR1 is LGHDT, CDR2 YNNKEL (reference sequence). CDR3 sequence: CASSQSFPGTEAFF. The CDR3 DNA reads TGTGCCAGCAGCCAATCATTCCCGGGGACTGAAGCTTTCTTT.

J is TRBJ2-7 and V is TRBV6-5; a weak D match, TRBD1 (6 bases). This CDR3 has 15 amino acids. The germline V and J ends were trimmed by 3 bases and 2 bases, with 14 bases remaining between them. Germline V gene lookup returns CDR1 MNHEY and CDR2 SVGAGI. CDR3 in DNA: TGTGCCAGCAGTTATTCGTCCGGGACAACCTACGAGCAGTACTTC. Amino acid sequence: CASSYSSGTTYEQYF.

The genes are TRBV7-9 and TRBJ2-7, with D hard to call. The CDR3 loop spans 13 amino acids. V was trimmed by 2 bases and J by 2 bases, leaving 7 bases between them. Per germline, CDR1 SEHNR and CDR2 FQNEAQ (reference sequence). CDR3 DNA sequence: TGTGCCAGCAGCTTAAGCACTACCTACGAGCAGTACTTC. As protein: CASSLSTTYEQYF.

This chain uses TRBV11-2 with TRBJ2-7; 8 positions agree with TRBD1. CDR1 SGHAT and CDR2 FQNNGV come from the germline V gene. The V segment lost 4 bases and the J segment 4 bases; nucleotides outside the gene matches: 9. CDR3 length: 15 residues. The CDR3 DNA reads TGTGCCAGCAGCTACAATCCAGGGGGCTGGTACGAGCAGTACTTC. Amino acid sequence: CASSYNPGGWYEQYF.

V gene TRBV13 combines with J gene TRBJ2-2; D might be TRBD1 (5 bases). The germline gives CDR1 PRHDT, CDR2 FYEKMQ (reference sequence). The ends were cut back, 6 bases at V and 6 bases at J, with 17 bases in the middle. The CDR3 length is 15 residues. The CDR3 is CASSRSFGASGELFF. The CDR3 bases are TGTGCCAGCAGTCGTTCGTTTGGGGCCTCCGGGGAGCTGTTTTTT.

The gene calls are TRBV7-2 and TRBJ2-5; TRBD1 aligns across 9 bases. Germline CDR1 SGHTA, CDR2 FQGNSA. CDR3 length: 15 residues. After removal of 2 bases from V and 5 bases from J, the junction contained 6 bases not matched to a gene. CDR3 nucleotides: TGTGCCAGCAGCTTAAACACAGGGGGCTGGGAGACCCAGTACTTC. It translates to CASSLNTGGWETQYF.

The J gene is TRBJ1-1, the V gene TRBV2, with D possibly matching TRBD1 (6 bases). CDR3 length: 21 amino acids. V lost 0 bases and J 4 bases, leaving 30 bases between the germline ends. Germline CDR1 SNHLY, CDR2 FYNNEI. The CDR3 reads CASSEALLIGGHAQGGTEAFF. The DNA for the CDR3 is TGTGCCAGCAGTGAAGCGCTTCTAATAGGTGGACACGCCCAAGGGGGCACTGAAGCTTTCTTT.

V gene TRBV18 combines with J gene TRBJ2-5; 9 nucleotides line up with TRBD2. Unmatched junction bases numbered 10, after V lost 6 bases and J lost 2 bases. The CDR3 sequence is 16 residues long. Germline V gene lookup returns CDR1 KGHSH and CDR2 LQKENI. The CDR3 region is CASSSTGGGDQETQYF. The CDR3 nucleotides read TGTGCCAGCTCCTCTACCGGCGGGGGGGATCAAGAGACCCAGTACTTC.

The V gene is TRBV5-1, the J gene TRBJ2-7, with 8 bases fitting TRBD2. The germline V gene has CDR1 SGHRS and CDR2 YFSETQ. The V and J ends lost 4 bases and 1 base, in that order; junction bases with no gene match: 10. This CDR3 region has 16 residues. This CDR3 is CASSPGPSGSSYEQYF. CDR3 DNA sequence: TGCGCCAGCAGCCCGGGTCCTAGCGGGTCTTCCTACGAGCAGTACTTC. The variable domain in full, with the rest retrieved from reference TRBV5-1 and TRBJ2-7, is KAGVTQTPRYLIKTRGQQVTLSCSPISGHRSVSWYQQTPGQGLQFLFEYFSETQRNKGNFPGRFSGRQFSNSRSEMNVSTLELGDSALYLCASSPGPSGSSYEQYFGPGTRLTVT.

V gene TRBV4-3 combines with J gene TRBJ1-2; the match to TRBD1 covers 8 bases. From germline, CDR1 is LGHNA and CDR2 YSLEER. J was trimmed by 1 base and V by 3 bases; bases with no gene match: 10. The CDR3 consists of 17 residues. The CDR3 loop is CASSQDRDIWDNYGYTF. The DNA of the CDR3 is TGCGCCAGCAGCCAGGACAGGGATATATGGGATAACTATGGCTACACCTTC.

V and J are TRBV18 and TRBJ2-2; tentatively, D is TRBD1 (6 bases). The CDR3 contains 15 residues. V lost 5 bases to trimming and J lost 2 bases, with 12 bases between them. Germline V gives CDR1 KGHSH, CDR2 LQKENI. The CDR3 sequence is CASSVGAANTGELFF. The CDR3 DNA is TGTGCCAGCTCAGTGGGGGCGGCAAACACCGGGGAGCTGTTTTTT.

The J gene is TRBJ2-7, the V gene TRBV19; 8 bases align to TRBD2. The ends lost 3 bases at V and 4 bases at J; junction bases unmatched: 11. The V gene's germline CDR1 is LNHDA and CDR2 SQIVND (reference sequence). This CDR3 has 16 amino acids. CDR3 region: CASSMGGGGGSYEQYF. The CDR3 DNA follows: TGTGCCAGTAGTATGGGTGGCGGCGGGGGGTCTTACGAGCAGTACTTC.

A note on this clone: The sample holds other DNA sequences that translate to the same CDR3. This chain joins TRBV5-1 and TRBJ1-4; D not certain. V lost 3 bases and J lost 0, with 6 bases in between. Per the germline V gene, CDR1 is SGHRS and CDR2 is YFSETQ. This CDR3 comprises 14 residues. The CDR3 reads CASSSTATNEKLFF. For the CDR3, the DNA is TGCGCCAGCAGCTCAACAGCAACTAATGAAAAACTGTTTTTT.

The chain recombines TRBV11-2 with TRBJ2-1, with 11 positions matching TRBD2. This CDR3 is 15 amino acids long. CDR1 is SGHAT, CDR2 FQNNGV, per germline. V was clipped by 5 bases and J by 3 bases; unmatched bases: 3. The CDR3 nucleotides read TGTGCCAGCAGCCTAGCGGGGGGAAACTACAATGAGCAGTTCTTC. This translates into CASSLAGGNYNEQFF. Based on the CDR3 plus reference TRBV11-2 and TRBJ2-1, the full variable domain is EAGVAQSPRYKIIEKRQSVAFWCNPISGHATLYWYQQILGQGPKLLIQFQNNGVVDDSQLPKDRFSAERLKGVDSTLKIQPAKLEDSAVYLCASSLAGGNYNEQFFGPGTRLTVL.

The chain recombines TRBV7-6 with TRBJ1-3; a possible D gene is TRBD1 (5 bases). The CDR3 runs 15 residues. V lost 1 base and J 0 bases, leaving 7 bases between the germline ends. In germline, CDR1 is SGHVS, CDR2 FNYEAQ. CDR3 nucleotides: TGTGCCAGCAGCTTAGACGGGGGCTCTGGAAACACCATATATTTT. It is translated as CASSLDGGSGNTIYF.

The chain employs TRBV15 and TRBJ1-5; 8 bases are a match to TRBD1. The CDR3 has 14 amino acids. Trimming removed 6 bases from V and 4 bases from J; junction bases left unmatched: 5. Germline CDR1 is LNHNV and CDR2 is YYDKDF (reference sequence). The CDR3 nucleotides are TGTGCCACCAGGACAGGGGACTTTAATCAGCCCCAGCATTTT. Translating gives CATRTGDFNQPQHF. Drawing the rest from reference TRBV15 and TRBJ1-5, the complete variable domain is DAMVIQNPRYQVTQFGKPVTLSCSQTLNHNVMYWYQQKSSQAPKLLFHYYDKDFNNEADTPDNFQSRRPNTSFCFLDIRSPGLGDTAMYLCATRTGDFNQPQHFGDGTRLSIL.

The V call is TRBV6-2 or TRBV6-3, the J call TRBJ2-7; D is ambiguous. Between the trimmed V and J ends, which lost 2 bases and 6 bases, there was a span of 5 bases. Germline V gene data show CDR1 as MNHEY and CDR2 as SVGEGT. This CDR3 is 11 amino acids long. The DNA of the CDR3 is TGTGCCAGCAGTTACCGTTCCGAGCAGTACTTC. Its protein product is CASSYRSEQYF.